This T cell receptor beta chain originates from a study of Tregs in tolerant kidney transplant recipients (dated by TCRdb to between 2018 and 2021). At the level of the whole study: Before combined kidney and bone marrow transplantation, this study identified donor-specific regulatory T cells using TCRbeta sequencing and then followed those same cells after transplant. TCRbeta repertoire sequencing was used in 3 healthy controls to compare several methods for expanding Tregs specific for an allogeneic donor. General findings and caveats noted by the study authors: Biological reproducibility was not directly assessed, although technical replication error appeared to be minimal. The most biologically relevant and donor-specific TCRbeta repertoire appeared to be identified by expanding Tregs with activated donor B cells. The study was limited by small patient numbers, and the findings need validation in larger populations and under other immunosuppression protocols.

Thawed PBMCs were FACS-sorted into unstimulated Tregs (CD4+CD25+CD127-), CD4+ non-Tregs (CD4+CD25-), CD4 cells and CD8 cells. Thawed PBMCs were rested overnight at 37 degrees C with about 200 IU/ml IL-2 before Treg sorting. Healthy control blood came either as purchased buffy coats or from healthy volunteers. Healthy control blood was processed to PBMCs by Ficoll density gradient and cryopreserved, and patient PBMCs were collected before and after transplant. Based on the germline V gene, the CDR1 and CDR2 sequences are SGHDT and YYEEEE. From V the trimming removes 4 bases and from J it removes 6 bases, while the gene matches leave 9 bases of the junction unaccounted for. Measured from the cysteine to the phenylalanine, the CDR3 is 15 residues long. Only the CDR3 DNA stays, 45 bases, in frame from base 1. Worth noting for this clone: No antigen is known for it. Base qualities are missing; no much larger clone stands one base away.

For TCRbeta CDR3 sequencing, genomic DNA from the sorted cells was extracted using the QIAGEN DNeasy Blood and Tissue Kit. High-throughput TCRbeta CDR3 sequencing was carried out commercially through immunoSEQ, with PCR amplification with bias correction and internal controls included. The original pipeline was this. Unique productive TCRbeta sequences were defined by CDR3 nucleotide sequence where primers matched, and otherwise by CDR3 amino acid sequence together with Vbeta and Jbeta genes. Sorting error was corrected by removing sequences shared between sorted populations at a frequency ratio of 2:1 or less, and the remaining shared sequences were assigned to the higher population. A sequence was defined as donor-reactive if the sequence was expanded at least 5-fold in CFSE-low cells compared with unstimulated cells and had a frequency of at least 0.01% in CFSE-low cells. Repertoire divergence was quantified by Jensen-Shannon divergence using the top 100 TCRbeta sequences ranked by frequency. For samples with multiple sequencing runs, sorting error was corrected separately for each run before the runs were pooled. Not all clones reach the TCRdb copy of this immuneACCESS table, which keeps in-frame sequences only. Checked studies attribute under half of the gap to unresolved V genes and leave the rest unexplained. Clone size and the V and J calls come from that table; the DNA yielded D and trimming. This sample lists under 20,000 clones; approximately 80% were detected once. The ten biggest clones cover over 2% of the sample.

This clonotype was obtained from a human donor in good health. The chain joins TRBV5-6 to TRBJ2-2; TRBD2 aligns with 7 central bases. The sequenced sample was Tregs from blood. The bases read TGTGCCAGCAGCCCCGGGACTACAACCTCCGGGGAGCTGTTTTTT. It encodes CASSPGTTTSGELFF.